This T cell receptor beta chain was observed in a study of early T cells in non-severe SARS-CoV-2 infection. Across the study: The authors sequenced bulk RNA from unsorted whole blood, leaving chains unpaired.

TCRdb passed the 5' RACE reads through MiXCR, listing each CDR3 protein once. The profile covers roughly 80,000 distinct CDR3 sequences, with around 11% appearing a single time and more than 10% taken by the ten largest. V gave up 5 bases and J gave up 6 bases; unmatched junction bases: 15. The length of the CDR3 is 17 residues. Germline loops: CDR1 SGHTA, CDR2 FQGNSA. Sequenced material: whole blood, taken at baseline. The origin of this receptor is an adult who was a healthcare worker with PCR-confirmed SARS-CoV-2 infection or an uninfected control (not recorded which). The rearrangement joins TRBV7-2 to TRBJ2-7, with 11 bases lining up with TRBD1. The CDR3 sequence is CASSPGYGTGGIFEQYF. In DNA form, the CDR3 reads TGTGCCAGCAGCCCCGGGTATGGGACAGGGGGAATATTCGAGCAGTACTTC.